Each of the 20 T cell receptor beta chains below was sequenced from the same sample in a study of PD-1 blockade in classical Hodgkin lymphoma (TCRdb year 2020). The library came from the immunoSEQ multiplex PCR assay. This is the immuneACCESS table as TCRdb keeps it, with only in-frame sequences that have V and J called. A part of the clones is gone; compared with another copy, unresolved V genes explain less than half, and the rest is unexplained. Within this sample are about 97,000 clones, with over 80% of them counted one time only. The top ten constitute less than 15% of the sample. The time point label, as the study defines it: cycle 1 day 1 (C1D1), immediately before nivolumab initiation. All trial patients had relapsed after autologous stem cell transplantation, with cohorts A, B and C differing in prior brentuximab vedotin exposure. This sample comprised peripheral blood mononuclear cells (PBMCs), obtained at baseline. The receptors originated from a human donor with classical Hodgkin lymphoma.

This chain links TRBV5-8 with TRBJ2-1; 7 nucleotides match TRBD2. Trimming removed 4 bases from V and 6 bases from J; junction bases left unmatched: 7. The length of the CDR3 is 14 residues. Germline V gene sequence: CDR1 SGHTS, CDR2 YDEGEE. CDR3 coding DNA: TGTGCCAGCAGCGCGACTAGCTACTCCAATGAGCAGTTCTTC. This translates into CASSATSYSNEQFF.

The chain uses TRBV5-4 and TRBJ2-2; 9 positions match TRBD2. Unmatched junction bases numbered 11, after V lost 5 bases and J lost 6 bases. Looked up from germline, CDR1 is SGHNT and CDR2 is YYREEE (reference sequence). The CDR3 spans 16 residues. The DNA for the CDR3 is TGTGCCAGCAGTCAACCGGGGTTAGCGGGAGCCGGGGAGCTGTTTTTT. Amino acids: CASSQPGLAGAGELFF.

This chain connects TRBV7-3 to TRBJ2-5, with 8 nucleotides matching TRBD2. Trimming took 5 bases from V and 4 from J; bases not matched to a gene: 9. This CDR3 comprises 15 residues. CDR1 SGHTA and CDR2 FQGTGA come from the germline V gene. This chain's CDR3 is CASSETGTRRETQYF. Here the CDR3 DNA reads TGTGCCAGCAGCGAAACCGGGACTAGAAGAGAGACCCAGTACTTC.

This chain links TRBV29-1 with TRBJ1-2; perhaps TRBD1 as D (5 bases). Trimming stripped 0 bases from V and 7 bases from J, with 12 bases between. The CDR3 is made up of 13 amino acids. Germline V lookup: CDR1 SQVTM, CDR2 ANQGSEA. The CDR3 here is CSVEDRDGGGYTF. In DNA form, the CDR3 reads TGCAGCGTTGAAGATCGGGACGGAGGTGGCTACACCTTC.

The chain is built from TRBV7-7 and TRBJ2-1, with 8 positions matching TRBD2. With 5 bases clipped from V and 0 bases from J, the junction kept 3 bases outside the gene matches. The CDR3 has 15 amino acids. Germline lookup yields CDR1 SSHAT and CDR2 FNYEAQ (reference sequence). DNA for the CDR3: TGTGCCAGCAGCGTGAGCGGGGGCTCCTACAATGAGCAGTTCTTC. This gives the protein CASSVSGGSYNEQFF.

This clone was picked up a small number of times. Other DNA sequences in this specimen translate into the identical CDR3. The chain combines TRBV6-6 with TRBJ2-7; either TRBD1 or TRBD2 may fit D (5 bases each). The CDR3 sequence is 11 residues long. Trimming left V 7 bases short and J 7 bases short, with 11 bases between. The germline V gene has CDR1 MNHNY and CDR2 SVGAGI (reference sequence). This CDR3 is CASTGWGEQYF. The CDR3 bases are TGTGCCAGCACGGGGTGGGGGGAGCAGTACTTC.

The chain joins TRBV9 to TRBJ2-1; D gene uncertain. The ends were cut back, 0 bases at V and 6 bases at J, with 10 bases in the middle. The CDR3 spans 14 residues. Germline CDR1 and CDR2: SGDLS and YYNGEE. CDR3 coding DNA: TGTGCCAGCAGCGTAGGGTACACTTCCAATGAGCAGTTCTTC. It yields the protein CASSVGYTSNEQFF. Together with reference TRBV9 and TRBJ2-1, the CDR3 gives the full variable domain: DSGVTQTPKHLITATGQRVTLRCSPRSGDLSVYWYQQSLDQGLQFLIQYYNGEERAKGNILERFSAQQFPDLHSELNLSSLELGDSALYFCASSVGYTSNEQFFGPGTRLTVL.

V and J are TRBV2 and TRBJ2-2, with D maybe TRBD1 (5 bases). Germline CDR1 SNHLY, CDR2 FYNNEI. V dropped 4 bases and J dropped 4 bases, with 10 bases sitting between them. The CDR3 is made up of 14 amino acids. This chain's CDR3 is CASSVLRGTGELFF. DNA for the CDR3: TGTGCCAGCAGTGTTCTAAGGGGCACCGGGGAGCTGTTTTTT.

The chain links TRBV5-1 to TRBJ2-7, with 9 nucleotides matching TRBD1. Trimming cost V 6 bases and J 5 bases; bases outside gene matches: 9. Germline CDR1 SGHRS, CDR2 YFSETQ. The CDR3 spans 14 residues. The CDR3 region has the DNA TGCGCCAGCAATACGGGACAGGGAGGCGACGAGCAGTACTTC. Protein product: CASNTGQGGDEQYF.

V usage is TRBV10-3 and J usage is TRBJ1-1; 9 bases align to TRBD1. V trimming: 0 bases; J trimming: 8 bases; junction bases outside the gene matches: 4. From germline, CDR1 is ENHRY and CDR2 SYGVKD. CDR3 length: 14 amino acids. CDR3 sequence reads: CAISESFGQGEAFF. CDR3 sequence (DNA): TGTGCCATCAGTGAGTCCTTTGGACAGGGGGAAGCTTTCTTT.

The chain combines TRBV9 with TRBJ2-2; D is unresolved. The CDR3 is made up of 16 amino acids. The V gene lost 4 bases and the J gene lost 0 bases, with 13 bases spanning the gap. In germline, CDR1 is SGDLS, CDR2 YYNGEE. CDR3 loop: CASSPRRASNTGELFF. DNA of the CDR3: TGTGCCAGCAGCCCGAGACGGGCTTCGAACACCGGGGAGCTGTTTTTT.

The chain is built from TRBV13 and TRBJ1-1; D is possibly TRBD1 (5 bases). The CDR3 runs to 15 residues. Germline V CDR1 and CDR2: PRHDT, FYEKMQ (reference sequence). With 5 bases removed from V and 8 bases from J, the gap between germline ends came to 21 bases. Written as DNA, the CDR3 is TGTGCCAGCAGCGACCCAACCGGGGGGACCTACGAAGCTTTCTTT. It specifies CASSDPTGGTYEAFF. Full variable domain (rest looked up from reference TRBV13 and TRBJ1-1): AAGVIQSPRHLIKEKRETATLKCYPIPRHDTVYWYQQGPGQDPQFLISFYEKMQSDKGSIPDRFSAQQFSDYHSELNMSSLELGDSALYFCASSDPTGGTYEAFFGQGTRLTVV.

V and J are TRBV1 and TRBJ2-1; TRBD2 is taken as the D call from the table, unchecked against the DNA. TRBV1 is marked as a pseudogene. This CDR3 comprises 21 residues. The CDR3 DNA reads as TGCACCAGCAGCCAGGAGAATTCGGGACTAGCGGGAGGACAATCCTACAATGAGCAGTTCTTC. The encoded protein is CTSSQENSGLAGGQSYNEQFF.

The chain combines TRBV5-1 with TRBJ2-1; the match to TRBD1 covers 7 bases. The ends lost 5 bases at V and 0 bases at J; junction bases unmatched: 8. Germline V gene data show CDR1 as SGHRS and CDR2 as YFSETQ. This CDR3 comprises 16 residues. CDR3 nucleotide sequence: TGCGCCAGCAGTCCAGACAGGGCCCCCTCCTACAATGAGCAGTTCTTC. It encodes CASSPDRAPSYNEQFF. Variable domain in full (rest from reference TRBV5-1 and TRBJ2-1): KAGVTQTPRYLIKTRGQQVTLSCSPISGHRSVSWYQQTPGQGLQFLFEYFSETQRNKGNFPGRFSGRQFSNSRSEMNVSTLELGDSALYLCASSPDRAPSYNEQFFGPGTRLTVL.

The CDR3 spells CASSLVPGGELFF. In DNA form, the CDR3 reads TGTGCCAGCAGCTTAGTTCCCGGCGGGGAGCTGTTTTTT. The chain is built from TRBV11-2 and TRBJ2-2; D gene uncertain. Germline CDR1 reads SGHAT; CDR2 reads FQNNGV. The CDR3 spans 13 residues. V was trimmed by 1 base and J by 7 bases, leaving 7 bases between them.

This clone was counted once. The genes are TRBV10-3 and TRBJ1-1; D uncertain. Germline CDR1 is ENHRY and CDR2 is SYGVKD. The CDR3 has 14 residues. V dropped 0 bases and J dropped 0 bases, with 5 bases sitting between them. In nucleotides, the CDR3 is TGTGCCATCAGTGAGTCGACATTGAACACTGAAGCTTTCTTT. Amino acids: CAISESTLNTEAFF.

The V and J genes are TRBV6-6 and TRBJ1-1; D is perhaps TRBD1 (5 bases). Germline V gives CDR1 MNHNY, CDR2 SVGAGI (reference sequence). The CDR3 loop spans 13 amino acids. Trimming removed 8 bases at V and 2 bases at J, with 12 bases between. This chain's CDR3 is CASRGTVNTEAFF. CDR3 nucleotide sequence: TGTGCCAGCCGGGGGACGGTAAACACTGAAGCTTTCTTT.

The chain joins TRBV5-6 to TRBJ2-1; 8 nucleotides align to TRBD2. V gave up 0 bases and J gave up 6 bases; unmatched junction bases: 14. The CDR3 is made up of 18 amino acids. Germline values: CDR1 SGHDT, CDR2 YYEEEE. CDR3 in amino acids: CASSLGGGPGMTGNEQFF. As DNA, the CDR3 is TGTGCCAGCAGCTTGGGCGGGGGGCCGGGGATGACAGGCAATGAGCAGTTCTTC.

The J gene is TRBJ2-7, the V gene TRBV5-6; D is perhaps TRBD1 (5 bases). The germline CDR1 and CDR2 sequences are SGHDT and YYEEEE. The CDR3 has 13 residues. V gave up 0 bases and J gave up 5 bases, with 9 bases separating them. The CDR3 protein is CASSLAGPHEQYF. DNA for the CDR3: TGTGCCAGCAGCTTGGCAGGGCCCCACGAGCAGTACTTC.

This clone was seen only once. This chain joins TRBV5-1 and TRBJ2-1; 11 nucleotides line up with TRBD2. CDR3 size: 18 residues. The V gene's germline CDR1 is SGHRS and CDR2 YFSETQ. The J segment lost 1 base and the V segment lost 6 bases, leaving 12 bases of the junction unmatched. CDR3 region: CASTGGTSGRGSYNEQFF. The CDR3 nucleotides read TGCGCCAGCACCGGCGGTACTAGCGGGAGAGGATCCTACAATGAGCAGTTCTTC. Supplemented by reference TRBV5-1 and TRBJ2-1, the full variable domain reads KAGVTQTPRYLIKTRGQQVTLSCSPISGHRSVSWYQQTPGQGLQFLFEYFSETQRNKGNFPGRFSGRQFSNSRSEMNVSTLELGDSALYLCASTGGTSGRGSYNEQFFGPGTRLTVL.